Detailed here is one T cell receptor (beta chain). Its antigen is not known. V dropped 3 bases and J dropped 0 bases, with 8 bases sitting between them. CDR1 KGHDR and CDR2 SFDVKD come from the germline V gene. The CDR3 is 14 amino acids. The record originates from a study of CD8 T cells in ankylosing spondylitis. The study, taken as a whole, reports: Earlier studies detected some motif variants in reactive arthritis synovial fluid and blood.

Each CDR3 protein gets one entry after TCRdb re-called the 5' RACE reads with MiXCR. The sample lists around 250,000 distinct CDR3 sequences; 32% were seen once. The sequenced sample consisted of blood, either unsorted or a sorted T cell fraction (not recorded which). The chain uses TRBV24-1 and TRBJ2-7, with D possibly matching TRBD1 (5 bases). The sequence derives from a male donor with ankylosing spondylitis or in good health (not recorded which). The CDR3 DNA reads as TGTGCCACCAGTGATAGCAGGGACTCCTACGAGCAGTACTTC. This sequence encodes CATSDSRDSYEQYF.